The 22 T cell receptor beta chains reported below all come from one sample, sequenced in a study of shared clonotypes between healthy human individuals. Sequencing used immunoSEQ multiplex PCR; TCRdb keeps in-frame clones, though not all of them. The data contain 950,000 to 1,300,000 clones, roughly 75% of them seen just once; the ten biggest clones take up over 1.3%. What was sequenced was memory CD4+ T cells sorted from blood. The sample's subset: CD45RA-negative fraction. The receptors were gathered from a man aged 18-30 years in good health.

Regarding this clone: The same CDR3 also results from other DNA sequences found in this sample. V and J are TRBV20-1 and TRBJ1-4; D gene ambiguous. The germline V gene encodes CDR1 DFQATT and CDR2 SNEGSKA (reference sequence). The CDR3 length is 11 residues. The ends were cut back, 5 bases at V and 4 bases at J, with 5 bases in the middle. The CDR3 spells CSASDNEKLFF. The CDR3 coding sequence is TGCAGTGCTTCTGATAATGAAAAACTGTTTTTT.

This clone appeared a few times. The genes are TRBV7-9 and TRBJ1-6; 7 bases are a match to TRBD1. The CDR3 loop spans 15 amino acids. Germline values: CDR1 SEHNR, CDR2 FQNEAQ (reference sequence). The ends lost 2 bases at V and 6 bases at J; junction bases unmatched: 4. The CDR3 DNA follows: TGTGCCAGCAGCTTACGGGCAGGGGGTAATTCACCCCTCCACTTT. It yields the protein CASSLRAGGNSPLHF.

V gene TRBV30 combines with J gene TRBJ2-3; D is undetermined. The CDR3 contains 14 residues. Germline CDR1 GTSNPN, CDR2 SVGIG (reference sequence). V shed 0 bases and J shed 7 bases, with 14 bases lying between them. CDR3 sequence: CAWSVRGGDNTQYF. The CDR3 nucleotides read TGTGCCTGGAGTGTACGAGGTGGCGATAATACGCAGTATTTT.

This clone was found a few times. J is TRBJ1-2 and V is TRBV29-1; no definite D call. The CDR3 consists of 11 residues. CDR1 is SQVTM and CDR2 is ANQGSEA in the germline V gene. Trimming took 2 bases from V and 6 from J, leaving 7 bases between them. The CDR3 here is CSVETGNGYTF. Written as DNA, the CDR3 is TGCAGCGTTGAAACTGGAAATGGCTACACCTTC.

This chain connects TRBV19 to TRBJ2-2; the match to TRBD1 covers 10 bases. In germline, CDR1 is LNHDA, CDR2 SQIVND (reference sequence). The CDR3 has 14 residues. The V and J ends lost 10 bases and 4 bases, in that order; junction bases with no gene match: 6. DNA for the CDR3: TGTGCCACGAGATGGGACAGGGGCACCGGGGAGCTGTTTTTT. It codes for CATRWDRGTGELFF. Filled out from reference TRBV19 and TRBJ2-2, the complete variable domain reads DGGITQSPKYLFRKEGQNVTLSCEQNLNHDAMYWYRQDPGQGLRLIYYSQIVNDFQKGDIAEGYSVSREKKESFPLTVTSAQKNPTAFYLCATRWDRGTGELFFGEGSRLTVL.

The sample holds many counts of this clone. V gene TRBV7-9 combines with J gene TRBJ2-7; D may be TRBD1 (5 bases). The CDR3 sequence is 14 residues long. CDR1 and CDR2 from the germline V gene are SEHNR and FQNEAQ (reference sequence). V lost 2 bases and J lost 5, with 13 bases in between. This CDR3 reads CASSLLGAINEQYF. In nucleotides, the CDR3 is TGTGCCAGCAGCTTACTAGGGGCGATAAACGAGCAGTACTTC.

This clone was counted between two and nine times. The chain has TRBV11-2 and TRBJ1-1; no clear D. Between the trimmed V and J ends, which lost 6 bases and 1 base, there was a span of 9 bases. The CDR3 is made up of 13 amino acids. Germline V CDR1 and CDR2: SGHAT, FQNNGV. CDR3 protein: CASSSIKNTEAFF. The CDR3 region has the DNA TGTGCCAGCAGTTCGATAAAGAACACTGAAGCTTTCTTT.

The CDR3 sequence is CASSEALGLAGGRETQYF. The CDR3 region has the DNA TGTGCCAGCAGTGAAGCGCTTGGGCTAGCGGGGGGGCGGGAGACCCAGTACTTC. The chain uses TRBV2 and TRBJ2-5; the match to TRBD2 covers 12 bases. CDR1 and CDR2 from the germline V gene are SNHLY and FYNNEI. The ends lost 0 bases at V and 5 bases at J; junction bases unmatched: 10. The CDR3 covers 18 residues.

The chain uses TRBV18 and TRBJ1-1, with unresolved D. With 1 base removed from V and 2 bases from J, the gap between germline ends came to 11 bases. The germline CDR1 and CDR2 sequences are KGHSH and LQKENI. The CDR3 consists of 15 residues. The DNA of the CDR3 is TGTGCCAGCTCACCACTGAGAGAGCGTAACACTGAAGCTTTCTTT. Its protein is CASSPLRERNTEAFF.

V usage is TRBV27 and J usage is TRBJ2-7, with D hard to call. The V gene lost 5 bases and the J gene lost 5 bases, with 7 bases spanning the gap. The CDR3 consists of 11 residues. Germline CDR1 and CDR2: MNHEY and SMNVEV (reference sequence). The CDR3 here is CASSHRDEQYF. CDR3 DNA sequence: TGTGCCAGCAGTCACCGCGACGAGCAGTACTTC.

The rearrangement links TRBV6-5 to TRBJ1-2, with D possibly matching TRBD1 (5 bases). Germline CDR1 is MNHEY and CDR2 is SVGAGI. The V end was cut by 4 bases, the J end by 7 bases, with 13 bases between. The CDR3 is 13 amino acids. The CDR3 spells CASSSGRATGYTF. The CDR3 nucleotides read TGTGCCAGCAGTTCAGGGAGAGCAACTGGCTACACCTTC.

This chain links TRBV6-1 with TRBJ1-5; D is unclear. This CDR3 region has 13 residues. Trimming stripped 2 bases from V and 4 bases from J, with 6 bases between. CDR1 and CDR2 (germline): MNHNS, SASEGT. Written as DNA, the CDR3 is TGTGCCAGCAGTGAATTGGAGAATCAGCCCCAGCATTTT. Protein: CASSELENQPQHF.

The V call is TRBV28, the J call TRBJ1-4; 7 bases match TRBD1. This CDR3 is 18 amino acids long. Germline loops: CDR1 MDHEN, CDR2 SYDVKM. The ends lost 1 base at V and 1 base at J; junction bases unmatched: 9. The CDR3: CASSLSFARGVTNEKLFF. In DNA form, the CDR3 reads TGTGCCAGCAGTTTATCCTTCGCCAGGGGGGTAACTAATGAAAAACTGTTTTTT.

The CDR3 is CASSLAGPEAYGYTF. CDR3 nucleotides: TGTGCCAGCAGCTTGGCTGGGCCGGAGGCTTATGGCTACACCTTC. The chain recombines TRBV5-5 with TRBJ1-2; D not resolved. V lost 0 bases and J 5 bases, leaving 14 bases between the germline ends. Germline CDR1 SGHKS, CDR2 YYEKEE (reference sequence). CDR3 length equals 15 residues.

This clone occurred many times. The chain uses TRBV5-6 and TRBJ2-2; 7 bases align to TRBD2. CDR1 and CDR2 from the germline V gene are SGHDT and YYEEEE. V trimming: 2 bases; J trimming: 5 bases; junction bases outside the gene matches: 12. The CDR3 is made up of 17 amino acids. Written as DNA, the CDR3 is TGTGCCAGCAGCTTATTGGCTGGCGGGAGCGGGACCGGGGAGCTGTTTTTT. Translating it yields CASSLLAGGSGTGELFF.

The rearrangement uses TRBV19 and TRBJ1-5; 8 nucleotides line up with TRBD1. Germline CDR1 and CDR2: LNHDA and SQIVND (reference sequence). Unmatched junction bases numbered 6, after V lost 6 bases and J lost 5 bases. The CDR3 covers 14 residues. This chain's CDR3 is CASRQTGEYQPQHF. The CDR3 nucleotides are TGTGCCAGTAGACAGACAGGGGAGTATCAGCCCCAGCATTTT.

This clone was counted once. Since a far larger clone is one base different, this is likely a read error. Other DNA sequences within the sample encode an identical CDR3. The genes are TRBV11-3 and TRBJ2-2; D remains ambiguous. The CDR3 spans 12 residues. Trimming removed 0 bases from V and 6 bases from J, with 2 bases in between. Germline CDR1 SGHNT, CDR2 YENEEA. The DNA of the CDR3 is TGTGCCAGCAGCTTAGAGTCCGGGGAGCTGTTTTTT. Its translation: CASSLESGELFF.

This clone was counted once. The rearrangement links TRBV19 to TRBJ2-1, with 16 bases that match TRBD2. The CDR3 sequence is 16 residues long. The trim removed 5 bases at V and 6 bases at J, leaving 4 bases unmatched. CDR1 and CDR2 from the germline V gene are LNHDA and SQIVND (reference sequence). CDR3 nucleotides: TGTGCCAGTAGTGGGACTAGCGGGGGGGCCTCCAATGAGCAGTTCTTC. The encoded protein is CASSGTSGGASNEQFF. The complete variable domain, with remaining parts taken from reference TRBV19 and TRBJ2-1, reads DGGITQSPKYLFRKEGQNVTLSCEQNLNHDAMYWYRQDPGQGLRLIYYSQIVNDFQKGDIAEGYSVSREKKESFPLTVTSAQKNPTAFYLCASSGTSGGASNEQFFGPGTRLTVL.

The chain carries TRBV7-2 and TRBJ2-3; D is ambiguous. The CDR3 loop spans 12 amino acids. CDR1 is SGHTA, CDR2 FQGNSA, per germline. V lost 1 base, J lost 10 bases, and 9 bases lay in between. The CDR3 loop is CASSLGWRAQYF. As DNA, the CDR3 is TGTGCCAGCAGCTTAGGTTGGCGAGCGCAGTATTTT.

The chain uses TRBV2 and TRBJ2-3, with D possibly TRBD2 on 5 matching bases. The CDR3 has 15 amino acids. Deletions cut 3 bases from V and 7 bases from J, with 17 bases between. Germline V gene data show CDR1 as SNHLY and CDR2 as FYNNEI. CDR3 in DNA: TGTGCCAGCAGTGATCTTGGGCTAGCCCAAAATACGCAGTATTTT. Translated, it gives CASSDLGLAQNTQYF.

The rearrangement links TRBV5-1 to TRBJ1-4, with D possibly TRBD1 on 5 matching bases. V was pared by 5 bases and J by 4 bases, with 12 bases between. This CDR3 is built from 14 residues. Germline V lookup: CDR1 SGHRS, CDR2 YFSETQ. CDR3 loop: CASRGGTLNEKLFF. Written as DNA, the CDR3 is TGCGCCAGCAGGGGTGGGACCCTTAATGAAAAACTGTTTTTT. The whole variable domain, remainder taken from reference TRBV5-1 and TRBJ1-4, is KAGVTQTPRYLIKTRGQQVTLSCSPISGHRSVSWYQQTPGQGLQFLFEYFSETQRNKGNFPGRFSGRQFSNSRSEMNVSTLELGDSALYLCASRGGTLNEKLFFGSGTQLSVL.

This clone came up a few times. This chain uses TRBV9 with TRBJ1-4; D gene ambiguous. The length of the CDR3 is 12 residues. V lost 4 bases and J lost 8, with 9 bases in between. Germline V gene lookup returns CDR1 SGDLS and CDR2 YYNGEE. The CDR3 region is CASSLSREKLFF. The CDR3 DNA is TGTGCCAGCAGCCTCTCTCGGGAAAAACTGTTTTTT.